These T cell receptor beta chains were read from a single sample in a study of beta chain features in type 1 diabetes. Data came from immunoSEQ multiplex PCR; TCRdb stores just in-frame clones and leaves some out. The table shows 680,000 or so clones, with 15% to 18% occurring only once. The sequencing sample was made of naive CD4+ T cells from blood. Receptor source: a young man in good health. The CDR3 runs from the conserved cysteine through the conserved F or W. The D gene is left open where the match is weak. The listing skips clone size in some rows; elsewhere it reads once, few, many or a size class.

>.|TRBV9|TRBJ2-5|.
TGTGCCAGCAGCGTAGGGCCAGCGGGCCCCCAAGAGACCCAGTACTTC
CASSVGPAGPQETQYF
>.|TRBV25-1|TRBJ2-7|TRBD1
TGTGCCAGCAGTTATGGAGGCGGGACAGGGGCGGACGAGCAGTACTTC
CASSYGGGTGADEQYF
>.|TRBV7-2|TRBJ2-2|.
TGTGCCAGCAGCTTAGCGATAGGGGTCCGCACCGGGGAGCTGTTTTTT
CASSLAIGVRTGELFF
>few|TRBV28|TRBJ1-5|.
TGTGCCAGCAGTTTATTGGATCAGCCCCAGCATTTT
CASSLLDQPQHF
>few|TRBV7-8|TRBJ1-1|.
TGTGCCAGCAGCTTAGAGGGAGGGAAGAACACTGAAGCTTTCTTT
CASSLEGGKNTEAFF
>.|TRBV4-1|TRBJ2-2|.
TGCGCCAGCAGCCAAGCTCTGGGCAGGGTTAATCAGAACACCGGGGAGCTGTTTTTT
CASSQALGRVNQNTGELFF
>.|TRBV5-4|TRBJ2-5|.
TGTGCCACCCAAGTACCGGGACGAGGAGGAGAGACCCAGTACTTC
CATQVPGRGGETQYF
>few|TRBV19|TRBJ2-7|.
TGTGCCAGTAGTCAAGACAGGTACGAGCAGTACTTC
CASSQDRYEQYF
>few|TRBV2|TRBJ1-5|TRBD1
TGTGCCAGCGGCAGCACGGGACAGGATAGCAATCAGCCCCAGCATTTT
CASGSTGQDSNQPQHF
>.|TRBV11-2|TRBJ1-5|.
TGTGCCAGCAGCTTGGAGGGTAGCAATCAGCCCCAGCATTTT
CASSLEGSNQPQHF
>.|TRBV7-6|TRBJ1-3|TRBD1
TGTGCCAGCAGCTTAGCGACAGGGGGCTCTGGAAACACCATATATTTT
CASSLATGGSGNTIYF
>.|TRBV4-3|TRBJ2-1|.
TGCGCCAGCAGCCAAGAGGCTAGCCGAATTCCGTTCTTC
CASSQEASRIPFF
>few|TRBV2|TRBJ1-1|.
TGTGCCAGCAGTGGGCGGGCCGGCCACCCGAACACTGAAGCTTTCTTT
CASSGRAGHPNTEAFF
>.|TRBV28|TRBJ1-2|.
TGTGCCAGCAGTTTACAGGGGACTGGCTACACCTTC
CASSLQGTGYTF
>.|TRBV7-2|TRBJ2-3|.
TGTGCCAGCAGCACCCGTAGGTCGGGGCAACGAGATACGCAGTATTTT
CASSTRRSGQRDTQYF
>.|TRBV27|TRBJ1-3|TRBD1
TGTGCCAGCAGATCAGGGGGCTTGGCTGGAAACACCATATATTTT
CASRSGGLAGNTIYF
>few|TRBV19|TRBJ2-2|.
TGTGCCAGCTATTCATGGGCGAGCACCGGGGAGCTGTTTTTT
CASYSWASTGELFF
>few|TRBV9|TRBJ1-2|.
TGTGCCAGCAGCACTCCGAGGGCGGGTGGCTACACCTTC
CASSTPRAGGYTF
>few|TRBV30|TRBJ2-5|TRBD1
TGTGCCTGGAGTGCCGCGGGACAGGGGGCAACCCAGTACTTC
CAWSAAGQGATQYF
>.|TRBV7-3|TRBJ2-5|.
TGTGCCAGCAGCTTAGGGTCTGAGCGGTTACAAGAGACCCAGTACTTC
CASSLGSERLQETQYF